These T cell receptor beta chains were read from a single sample in a study of cytomegalovirus exposure and HLA in healthy donors. Sequencing used immunoSEQ multiplex PCR; TCRdb keeps in-frame clones, though not all of them. The sample has 140,000 to 150,000 clones, roughly 66% seen once. The sequenced sample was PBMCs. These receptors originate from a woman under 30 in good health and CMV-seronegative. Both conserved end residues are part of each CDR3.

CDR3: CASSLSSQTGGIYGYTF
V: TRBV27
J: TRBJ1-2

CDR3: CASGPGRGEYNEQFF
V: TRBV5-1
J: TRBJ2-1

CDR3: CASSRPGTSPSYEQYF
V: TRBV5-6
J: TRBJ2-7

CDR3: CASSRSLDRSNTEAFF
V: TRBV9
J: TRBJ1-1

CDR3: CASSADRRQPQHF
V: TRBV6-5
J: TRBJ1-5

CDR3: CASTPGGRGFLYNEQFF
V: TRBV11-3
J: TRBJ2-1

CDR3: CASSPPGGTATYEQYF
V: TRBV4-2
J: TRBJ2-7

CDR3: CASSYLSKGEGYTF
V: TRBV6-5
J: TRBJ1-2

CDR3: CASSQDRGRRETQYF
V: TRBV14
J: TRBJ2-5

CDR3: CASSSQGWEQFF
V: TRBV5-1
J: TRBJ2-1

CDR3: CASSSGRSSSYNSPLHF
V: TRBV5-4
J: TRBJ1-6

CDR3: CASSPPTGLAGNEQFF
V: TRBV18
J: TRBJ2-1

CDR3: CASSIDTPSYNEQFF
V: TRBV6-6
J: TRBJ2-1

CDR3: CASSPRQGREKLFF
V: TRBV25-1
J: TRBJ1-4

CDR3: CASTRWREETQYF
V: TRBV7-2
J: TRBJ2-5

CDR3: CASRTAASTDTQYF
V: TRBV5-1
J: TRBJ2-3

CDR3: CASAVVPAGNTEAFF
V: TRBV23-1
J: TRBJ1-1

CDR3: CASSFQGIDEAFF
V: TRBV7-9
J: TRBJ1-1

CDR3: CASSLEGAPNNEQFF
V: TRBV5-1
J: TRBJ2-1

CDR3: CASSRPGGGKGTEAFF
V: TRBV16
J: TRBJ1-1

CDR3: CATEEGSKNIQYF
V: TRBV28
J: TRBJ2-4

CDR3: CASSWGQGIDPTQYF
V: TRBV6-6
J: TRBJ2-3

CDR3: CASTTGFETGELFF
V: TRBV6-5
J: TRBJ2-2

CDR3: CASSEAGFDEQFF
V: TRBV25-1
J: TRBJ2-1

CDR3: CASSLWGQAAVEKLFF
V: TRBV28
J: TRBJ1-4

CDR3: CASSLSAAFGAGELFF
V: TRBV9
J: TRBJ2-2

CDR3: CASSLSIGISGWEQYF
V: TRBV5-1
J: TRBJ2-7

CDR3: CASSQGQGTATNEKLFF
V: TRBV4-2
J: TRBJ1-4

CDR3: CASSLGTGTYEQYF
V: TRBV5-1
J: TRBJ2-7

CDR3: CAWTQGRAYGYTF
V: TRBV30
J: TRBJ1-2

CDR3: CASNGGSRETQYF
V: TRBV28
J: TRBJ2-5

CDR3: CASSYSAVTDTQYF
V: TRBV6-5
J: TRBJ2-3

CDR3: CATRSGQGYGYTF
V: TRBV19
J: TRBJ1-2

CDR3: CSAQGGQPRGELFF
V: TRBV29-1
J: TRBJ2-2

CDR3: CASSYSRAGNTEAFF
V: TRBV6-5
J: TRBJ1-1

CDR3: CASSIGSPYQETQYF
V: TRBV19
J: TRBJ2-5

CDR3: CASWPLRDSQETQYF
V: TRBV28
J: TRBJ2-5

CDR3: CARTGEGDNEQFF
V: TRBV2
J: TRBJ2-1

CDR3: CASSSLAPEAFF
V: TRBV7-9
J: TRBJ1-1

CDR3: CASSFISGTGGELFF
V: TRBV7-6
J: TRBJ2-2

CDR3: CASIGGSGTSTDTQYF
V: TRBV5-1
J: TRBJ2-3

CDR3: CASRPRGASYEQYF
V: TRBV6-1
J: .

CDR3: CASRTTGLRETQYF
V: TRBV2
J: TRBJ2-5

CDR3: CANRQGPTGELFF
V: TRBV10-3
J: TRBJ2-2

CDR3: CASTQGQQETQYF
V: TRBV2
J: TRBJ2-5

CDR3: CASAGTGGNEQYF
V: TRBV28
J: TRBJ2-7

CDR3: CASSQLFGQGALGYTF
V: TRBV4-3
J: TRBJ1-2

CDR3: CASSRTETMNTEAFF
V: TRBV6-5
J: TRBJ1-1

CDR3: CASSPGDSYEQYF
V: TRBV6-5
J: TRBJ2-7

CDR3: CASSISRTGTGRNTEAFF
V: TRBV19
J: TRBJ1-1

CDR3: CASSKTGGRNTEAFF
V: TRBV6-5
J: TRBJ1-1

CDR3: CASSPGTGGGYGYTF
V: TRBV27
J: TRBJ1-2

CDR3: CASSQDSGNSNEQFF
V: TRBV4-3
J: TRBJ2-1

CDR3: CASSQTGQNNEKLFF
V: TRBV4-1
J: TRBJ1-4

CDR3: CASSDTGTLYEQYF
V: TRBV14
J: TRBJ2-7